This TCR beta chain is drawn from a study of cytomegalovirus exposure and HLA in healthy donors. Study details: Drawn from HLA-typed donors, about 85 million unique TCRs were held in an early data release.

The PCR ran on 60 Vbeta and 13 Jbeta primers. Libraries were prepared by immunoSEQ multiplex PCR; TCRdb keeps only in-frame clonotypes and omits some of them. The data contain over 90,000 clones, 65% to 85% of them seen just once; the ten biggest clones take up roughly 5%. The CDR3 contains 15 residues. CDR1 is MNHEY and CDR2 is SVGAGI in the germline V gene. V trimming: 0 bases; J trimming: 9 bases; junction bases outside the gene matches: 8. This clone showed up just once. This clonotype was sampled from a man between 40 and 49 years old in good health and CMV-seropositive. The V call is TRBV6-5, the J call TRBJ2-1; 7 bases line up with TRBD2. Sample: PBMCs. CDR3 region: CASSYSGTTISEQFF. DNA for the CDR3: TGTGCCAGCAGTTACTCCGGGACTACCATCAGTGAGCAGTTCTTC.